These 17 T cell receptor beta chains share one sample of origin, sequenced in a study of shared clonotypes between healthy human individuals. The table came from immunoSEQ multiplex PCR; TCRdb's copy has only in-frame clones and leaves some out. The data hold approximately 2.5 million clones, with roughly nine tenths observed a single time. Sequencing was carried out using naive CD4+ T cells sorted from blood. Subset specified: CD45RA+ positively selected. Receptors originate from a man between 18 and 29 years old in good health.

This rearrangement joins TRBV5-6 to TRBJ1-6; TRBD1 agrees at 7 bases. V trimming: 4 bases; J trimming: 8 bases; junction bases outside the gene matches: 6. CDR1 is SGHDT and CDR2 is YYEEEE in the germline V gene. The CDR3 extends over 14 amino acids. The CDR3 DNA follows: TGTGCCAGCAGCGGGGGACAGCCGGATTCACCCCTCCACTTT. It specifies CASSGGQPDSPLHF.

The chain recombines TRBV21-1 with TRBJ1-5. TRBV21-1 counts as a pseudogene. This CDR3 has 16 residues. The CDR3 region has the DNA TGTGCCAGCCCCTGGAGAGAGGACTATAGCAATCAGCCCCAGCATTTT. Translation: CASPWREDYSNQPQHF.

This clone was seen a single time. The rearrangement links TRBV7-8 to TRBJ1-4; D unresolved. The germline gives CDR1 SGHVS, CDR2 FQNEAQ. The CDR3 spans 18 residues. V was clipped by 1 base and J by 10 bases, with 25 bases between them. CDR3 region: CASSLVGIGQSKSGKLFF. CDR3 nucleotides: TGTGCCAGCAGCTTAGTTGGTATAGGGCAGTCGAAATCCGGAAAACTGTTTTTT.

The table lists this clone with a count of one. The chain is built from TRBV7-6 and TRBJ2-5; D is unclear. Germline loops: CDR1 SGHVS, CDR2 FNYEAQ. Trimming removed 5 bases at V and 5 bases at J, with 12 bases between. The CDR3 is 13 residues long. CDR3 DNA: TGTGCCAGCAGCCCCGGCAGCTGGGAGACCCAGTACTTC. Translated, it gives CASSPGSWETQYF.

The rearrangement uses TRBV6-1 and TRBJ2-1, with TRBD1 matching 10 bases. Germline V gene lookup returns CDR1 MNHNS and CDR2 SASEGT. CDR3 size: 16 residues. V shed 1 base and J 2 bases; nucleotides not matched to a gene: 2. Written as DNA, the CDR3 is TGTGCCAGCAGTGAAGGGGGACAGGGGACCTACAATGAGCAGTTCTTC. Encoded protein: CASSEGGQGTYNEQFF.

Regarding this clone: The same CDR3 is also encoded by other DNA sequences in this sample. The V gene is TRBV6-5, the J gene TRBJ2-7; D is unresolved. CDR1 is MNHEY and CDR2 is SVGAGI in the germline V gene. The ends were cut back, 0 bases at V and 0 bases at J, with 6 bases in the middle. This CDR3 contains 14 residues. This chain's CDR3 is CASSYSPGSYEQYF. The CDR3, as DNA: TGTGCCAGCAGTTACTCTCCCGGCTCCTACGAGCAGTACTTC.

The rearrangement uses TRBV10-3 and TRBJ2-1; 7 nucleotides line up with TRBD1. This CDR3 contains 17 residues. Germline values: CDR1 ENHRY, CDR2 SYGVKD. Unmatched junction bases numbered 15, after V lost 4 bases and J lost 6 bases. CDR3 sequence (DNA): TGTGCCATCAGTGCCGGAGTACAGGGGCGCTCCCCCAATGAGCAGTTCTTC. This codes for CAISAGVQGRSPNEQFF.

The CDR3 reads CASSTQPGQWATNEKLFF. For the CDR3, the DNA is TGTGCCAGTAGTACGCAACCGGGACAGTGGGCAACTAATGAAAAACTGTTTTTT. The chain is built from TRBV19 and TRBJ1-4; TRBD1 aligns across 7 bases. J was trimmed by 0 bases and V by 4 bases; bases with no gene match: 11. The CDR3 is 18 residues long. Germline CDR1 is LNHDA and CDR2 is SQIVND (reference sequence).

This chain uses TRBV30 with TRBJ1-2, with D tentatively TRBD1 (5 bases). The CDR3 runs 16 residues. V lost 1 base and J 0 bases, leaving 15 bases between the germline ends. CDR1 is GTSNPN, CDR2 SVGIG, per germline (reference sequence). The CDR3 loop is CAWSDGTSSSNYGYTF. The CDR3 DNA reads as TGTGCCTGGAGTGACGGGACTTCCTCCTCTAACTATGGCTACACCTTC.

The V gene is TRBV28, the J gene TRBJ1-1; tentative D call: TRBD1 (6 bases). Germline lookup yields CDR1 MDHEN and CDR2 SYDVKM. Trimming stripped 8 bases from V and 5 bases from J, with 21 bases between. The CDR3 extends over 15 amino acids. The CDR3 DNA follows: TGTGCCAGCTTGTGGGGTACAGGGTCGGGGACTGAAGCTTTCTTT. This gives the protein CASLWGTGSGTEAFF.

The chain employs TRBV20-1 and TRBJ2-7; unclear D gene. The CDR3 sequence is 11 residues long. Germline assignment: CDR1 DFQATT and CDR2 SNEGSKA (reference sequence). Trimming shortened V by 5 bases and J by 3 bases, and 8 bases separated the two germline ends. The CDR3 loop is CSAYSDYEQYF. The CDR3 coding sequence is TGCAGTGCTTACAGCGACTACGAGCAGTACTTC.

Notes on this clone: Distinct nucleotide sequences in the sample also encode this CDR3. V gene TRBV20-1 combines with J gene TRBJ1-2; unclear D gene. From germline, CDR1 is DFQATT and CDR2 SNEGSKA (reference sequence). The CDR3 runs 10 residues. The V gene lost 4 bases and the J gene lost 8 bases, with 8 bases spanning the gap. In nucleotides, the CDR3 is TGCAGTGCTATTTCAGTGGGCTACACCTTC. It specifies CSAISVGYTF.

The chain links TRBV5-6 to TRBJ1-2, with D tentatively TRBD1 (6 bases). CDR3 length: 14 residues. Germline V gene sequence: CDR1 SGHDT, CDR2 YYEEEE. Trimming shortened V by 4 bases and J by 7 bases, and 17 bases separated the two germline ends. The CDR3: CASSPAGGGAGYTF. The CDR3 DNA follows: TGTGCCAGCAGCCCGGCCGGGGGGGGCGCTGGCTACACCTTC.

CDR3 in DNA: TGTGCCAGCAGCTTCGGCAGGGGCACTGAAGCTTTCTTT. This translates into CASSFGRGTEAFF. The gene calls are TRBV7-3 and TRBJ1-1, with D perhaps TRBD1 (6 bases). CDR3 length: 13 amino acids. Between the trimmed V and J ends, which lost 3 bases and 4 bases, there was a span of 9 bases. The germline V gene encodes CDR1 SGHTA and CDR2 FQGTGA.

The rearrangement links TRBV21-1 to TRBJ1-2; TRBD1, the table's D call, was not compared with the DNA. TRBV21-1 is listed as a pseudogene. The CDR3 consists of 14 residues. The CDR3 nucleotides read TGTGCCAGCAGCGGATGGACAGGGAGGTATGGCTACACCTTC. Translation: CASSGWTGRYGYTF.

The chain employs TRBV2 and TRBJ1-5; 9 bases align to TRBD1. The V segment lost 6 bases and the J segment 3 bases; nucleotides outside the gene matches: 6. Germline values: CDR1 SNHLY, CDR2 FYNNEI. The CDR3 loop spans 15 amino acids. In DNA, the CDR3 is TGTGCCAGCAGCGCCGGGACAGGGAACAATCAGCCCCAGCATTTT. It codes for CASSAGTGNNQPQHF. The variable domain in full, completed from reference TRBV2 and TRBJ1-5, reads EPEVTQTPSHQVTQMGQEVILRCVPISNHLYFYWYRQILGQKVEFLVSFYNNEISEKSEIFDDQFSVERPDGSNFTLKIRSTKLEDSAMYFCASSAGTGNNQPQHFGDGTRLSIL.

The V call is TRBV7-6, the J call TRBJ1-2; possibly TRBD1 for D (5 bases). V lost 1 base and J 7 bases, leaving 10 bases between the germline ends. The CDR3 is made up of 13 amino acids. Germline loops: CDR1 SGHVS, CDR2 FNYEAQ. CDR3 coding DNA: TGTGCCAGCAGCTTAGTTTCCGGGGGTGGCTACACCTTC. It codes for CASSLVSGGGYTF.